The 6 T cell receptor beta chains below all came from one sample that was sequenced in a study of CD8 T cells in Susac syndrome. Random hexamers were used to reverse transcribe an amount of roughly 0.5 to 1 ug RNA. From the immunoSEQ multiplex PCR reads, TCRdb called clonotypes with MiXCR, one entry per CDR3 protein. Of tens of thousands of distinct CDR3 sequences in the sample, over 95% were seen once. Sequenced input: CD4+ T cells from PBMCs. These receptors all stem from a human donor with multiple sclerosis.

V usage is TRBV6-5 and J usage is TRBJ2-2; 7 bases are a match to TRBD1. The ends lost 5 bases at V and 5 bases at J; junction bases unmatched: 5. The CDR3 is 14 residues long. The germline V gene encodes CDR1 MNHEY and CDR2 SVGAGI. CDR3 nucleotide sequence: TGTGCCAGCAGTCGGACACAGGGGACCGGGGAGCTGTTTTTT. Its translation: CASSRTQGTGELFF.

This rearrangement joins TRBV29-1 to TRBJ1-2; D is uncertain. Looked up from germline, CDR1 is SQVTM and CDR2 is ANQGSEA. Trimming pared 2 bases from V and 7 bases from J, leaving 8 bases between. The CDR3 is made up of 11 amino acids. The CDR3 spells CSVESFRGYTF. The CDR3, as DNA: TGCAGCGTTGAAAGCTTCCGTGGCTACACCTTC.

The CDR3 DNA reads TGTGCCAGCAGCCCCGATGGAAACACCATATATTTT. It is translated as CASSPDGNTIYF. This chain connects TRBV3-1 to TRBJ1-3; the D is unclear. The CDR3 has 12 residues. V lost 4 bases, J lost 3 bases, and 4 bases lay in between. The germline CDR1 and CDR2 sequences are LGHDT and YNNKEL (reference sequence).

The chain is built from TRBV29-1 and TRBJ1-1; D may be TRBD1 (6 bases). Germline-derived CDR1 and CDR2 are SQVTM and ANQGSEA. V was shortened by 6 bases and J by 3 bases, with 11 bases between the two germline ends. This CDR3 has 12 residues. The CDR3 region is CSVQTGYTEAFF. CDR3 sequence (DNA): TGCAGCGTCCAGACAGGATACACTGAAGCTTTCTTT.

This chain uses TRBV7-9 with TRBJ2-3; D possibly corresponds to TRBD2 (5 bases). Per the germline V gene, CDR1 is SEHNR and CDR2 is FQNEAQ (reference sequence). The CDR3 contains 15 residues. Trimming shortened V by 1 base and J by 0 bases, and 8 bases separated the two germline ends. The CDR3 reads CASSLGLASTDTQYF. The DNA of the CDR3 is TGTGCCAGCAGCTTAGGGCTAGCTAGCACAGATACGCAGTATTTT. Full variable domain (remainder filled in from reference TRBV7-9 and TRBJ2-3): DTGVSQNPRHKITKRGQNVTFRCDPISEHNRLYWYRQTLGQGPEFLTYFQNEAQLEKSRLLSDRFSAERPKGSFSTLEIQRTEQGDSAMYLCASSLGLASTDTQYFGPGTRLTVL.

V gene TRBV24-1 combines with J gene TRBJ2-3; D remains unclear. Germline V CDR1 and CDR2: KGHDR, SFDVKD. The V end lost 1 base, the J end lost 6 bases, and 13 bases lay between the germline ends. The CDR3 spans 15 residues. DNA of the CDR3: TGTGCCACCAGTGATTTAGGACCGGTATCGGATACGCAGTATTTT. Protein sequence: CATSDLGPVSDTQYF.